A single sample is the source of the 16 T cell receptor beta chains below, sequenced in a study of OX40 agonist ivuxolimab in advanced cancers. Library generation was performed with the immunoSEQ multiplex PCR assay. TCRdb stores this immuneACCESS table with in-frame sequences only. Part of the clones is absent; in the studies checked, under half of the shortfall reflects unresolved V genes, and no reason is known for the rest. This sample holds over 35,000 clones; around 88% were observed only once. The ten largest account for roughly 0.55% of the sample. This material consisted of CD4+ or CD8+ T cells sorted from blood, taken in a trial of the OX40 agonist ivuxolimab. Source of these receptors: an adult with an advanced solid tumor such as melanoma, head and neck, liver or kidney cancer.

V gene TRBV4-3 combines with J gene TRBJ1-2; a possible D gene is TRBD1 (6 bases). The germline V and J ends were trimmed by 4 bases and 4 bases, with 25 bases remaining between them. The length of the CDR3 is 18 residues. Per the germline V gene, CDR1 is LGHNA and CDR2 is YSLEER. The CDR3 DNA is TGCGCCAGCAGCCGAGAATTTCAGGGGATAGGGCTGGGCTATGGCTACACCTTC. Translated, it gives CASSREFQGIGLGYGYTF.

This clone was picked up a small number of times. The gene calls are TRBV5-1 and TRBJ1-1; tentative D call: TRBD1 (5 bases). This CDR3 is built from 16 residues. Trimming took 4 bases from V and 1 from J, leaving 17 bases between them. Germline loops: CDR1 SGHRS, CDR2 YFSETQ. The CDR3 bases are TGCGCCAGCAGCACCTTGCAACAGGCGGAGAACACTGAAGCTTTCTTT. Its protein is CASSTLQQAENTEAFF.

Concerning this clone itself: Other DNA sequences of this sample code for an identical CDR3. This rearrangement joins TRBV5-1 to TRBJ2-2; TRBD1 matches 8 bases. The CDR3 is 14 amino acids. The junction had 6 bases not matched to a gene; V was cut back by 4 bases and J by 7 bases. Germline V gene sequence: CDR1 SGHRS, CDR2 YFSETQ. The CDR3 DNA reads as TGCGCCAGCAGCCTAGGACAGGGTAACGGGGAGCTGTTTTTT. Amino acid sequence: CASSLGQGNGELFF.

The chain couples TRBV27 to TRBJ1-1, with 8 bases matching TRBD1. The V and J ends lost 7 bases and 3 bases, in that order; junction bases with no gene match: 7. The CDR3 length is 14 residues. CDR1 and CDR2 (germline): MNHEY, SMNVEV (reference sequence). Here the CDR3 reads CASIGYRGDTEAFF. The CDR3 DNA reads as TGTGCCAGCATTGGATACAGGGGGGACACTGAAGCTTTCTTT.

The genes are TRBV5-1 and TRBJ1-4, with D uncertain. The germline CDR1 and CDR2 sequences are SGHRS and YFSETQ. The V gene lost 6 bases and the J gene lost 6 bases, with 15 bases spanning the gap. This CDR3 has 14 amino acids. This CDR3 reads CASTLGRIYEKLFF. The CDR3 DNA is TGCGCCAGCACCCTCGGACGGATTTATGAAAAACTGTTTTTT.

The genes are TRBV5-4 and TRBJ1-2; no firm D call. The CDR3 has 14 residues. Trimming removed 1 base from V and 9 bases from J, with 16 bases in between. CDR1 SGHNT and CDR2 YYREEE come from the germline V gene (reference sequence). The CDR3 DNA reads TGTGCCAGCAGCTTGAAGGATCTATCTGATAGCTACACCTTC. Translating gives CASSLKDLSDSYTF.

This chain links TRBV19 with TRBJ1-1; D is unclear. The V gene lost 6 bases and the J gene lost 1 base, with 12 bases spanning the gap. This CDR3 has 14 residues. Germline V gene sequence: CDR1 LNHDA, CDR2 SQIVND (reference sequence). The CDR3 region has the DNA TGTGCCAGTAGCTTGATGGGCAGGAACACTGAAGCTTTCTTT. Translation: CASSLMGRNTEAFF. The full variable domain, in which reference TRBV19 and TRBJ1-1 provide the parts outside the CDR3, is DGGITQSPKYLFRKEGQNVTLSCEQNLNHDAMYWYRQDPGQGLRLIYYSQIVNDFQKGDIAEGYSVSREKKESFPLTVTSAQKNPTAFYLCASSLMGRNTEAFFGQGTRLTVV.

The V and J genes are TRBV29-1 and TRBJ1-5; no firm D call. Trimming shortened V by 4 bases and J by 2 bases, and 6 bases separated the two germline ends. The CDR3 runs 12 residues. Germline V gives CDR1 SQVTM, CDR2 ANQGSEA. CDR3: CSVGSGNQPQHF. CDR3 coding DNA: TGCAGCGTTGGCAGTGGCAATCAGCCCCAGCATTTT.

This rearrangement joins TRBV2 to TRBJ1-2, with a tentative D call TRBD1 (5 bases). Trimming took off 7 bases at V and 6 bases at J, with 18 bases between the two ends. Looked up from germline, CDR1 is SNHLY and CDR2 is FYNNEI. The CDR3 has 14 amino acids. CDR3 DNA sequence: TGTGCCAGCACCACAGAAAAGGAGGGGAATGGCTACACCTTC. Translating it yields CASTTEKEGNGYTF.

V gene TRBV7-9 combines with J gene TRBJ2-3; 8 bases align to TRBD1. This CDR3 is built from 15 residues. In germline, CDR1 is SEHNR, CDR2 FQNEAQ (reference sequence). The V gene end was trimmed by 5 bases and the J gene end by 3 bases; junction bases not matched to a gene: 7. The CDR3 DNA reads as TGTGCCAGCAGCCTCGGGACAGGTAGGACAGATACGCAGTATTTT. It specifies CASSLGTGRTDTQYF.

The chain carries TRBV12-5 and TRBJ2-5; a possible D gene is TRBD2 (6 bases). The germline CDR1 and CDR2 sequences are LGHNT and FRNRAP. Trimming pared 1 base from V and 5 bases from J, leaving 14 bases between. This CDR3 region has 15 residues. The CDR3 DNA reads as TGTGCTAGTGGTTTGGGGGGCTTGGGGAGGGAGACCCAGTACTTC. Amino acids: CASGLGGLGRETQYF.

This chain uses TRBV5-5 with TRBJ2-7, with 7 bases lining up with TRBD2. After removal of 3 bases from V and 7 bases from J, the junction contained 1 base not matched to a gene. Germline V gives CDR1 SGHKS, CDR2 YYEKEE (reference sequence). The CDR3 covers 11 residues. The chain's CDR3 is CASSSGGEQYF. The CDR3 bases are TGTGCCAGCAGCTCCGGGGGGGAGCAGTACTTC.

This clone was observed a few times. The chain employs TRBV5-1 and TRBJ1-6; D call uncertain. V lost 5 bases and J lost 8, with 11 bases in between. The germline V gene has CDR1 SGHRS and CDR2 YFSETQ. The CDR3 is 13 residues long. The CDR3 DNA is TGCGCCAGCAGGGTGGAGGGAGATTCACCCCTCCACTTT. Protein product: CASRVEGDSPLHF.

The gene calls are TRBV5-5 and TRBJ1-1; D gene ambiguous. Germline V gene sequence: CDR1 SGHKS, CDR2 YYEKEE (reference sequence). CDR3 length equals 13 residues. Trimming cost V 1 base and J 4 bases, with 8 bases left between them. The CDR3 sequence: CASSLQAGTEAFF. CDR3 bases: TGTGCCAGCAGCTTGCAGGCAGGCACTGAAGCTTTCTTT.

This chain connects TRBV27 to TRBJ2-4; weak D call: TRBD1 (5 bases). There are 13 residues in the CDR3. Per germline, CDR1 MNHEY and CDR2 SMNVEV (reference sequence). V dropped 3 bases and J dropped 4 bases, with 7 bases sitting between them. This CDR3 reads CASSFSGKNIQYF. The CDR3 bases are TGTGCCAGCAGTTTCTCAGGGAAAAACATTCAGTACTTC.

Of note for this clone: This sample includes further DNA sequences coding for the same CDR3. The chain combines TRBV18 with TRBJ2-3; D is perhaps TRBD1 (6 bases). V lost 4 bases and J 2 bases, leaving 13 bases between the germline ends. CDR1 and CDR2 (germline): KGHSH, LQKENI. This CDR3 comprises 15 residues. CDR3: CASSLRGTHTDTQYF. The CDR3 DNA sequence: TGTGCCAGCTCACTCAGGGGTACCCACACAGATACGCAGTATTTT.